Each of the 3 T cell receptor beta chains below was sequenced from the same sample in a study of Tregs in tolerant kidney transplant recipients. Libraries were prepared by immunoSEQ multiplex PCR; TCRdb keeps only in-frame clonotypes and omits some of them. The sample lists tens of thousands of clones, roughly 84% occurring once. Material for sequencing was CD4+ T cells from blood. Source of these receptors: a human donor in good health.

The chain employs TRBV20-1 and TRBJ2-3; D possibly corresponds to TRBD2 (5 bases). This CDR3 has 11 amino acids. The germline V and J ends were trimmed by 6 bases and 6 bases, with 10 bases remaining between them. CDR1 and CDR2 (germline): DFQATT, SNEGSKA (reference sequence). The CDR3 DNA is TGCAGTGCGGAGGCGGGTGATACGCAGTATTTT. Its translation is CSAEAGDTQYF.

The V and J genes are TRBV7-9 and TRBJ1-2; D is possibly TRBD1 (6 bases). The CDR3 runs 12 residues. V lost 3 bases, J lost 8 bases, and 10 bases lay in between. CDR1 SEHNR and CDR2 FQNEAQ come from the germline V gene (reference sequence). The DNA of the CDR3 is TGTGCCAGCAGCTTGACAGGACTAGGCTACACCTTC. It yields the protein CASSLTGLGYTF.

In nucleotides, the CDR3 is TGTGCCTGGAGTGGAACGATAGGATGGGGGACTGAAGCTTTCTTT. Amino acids: CAWSGTIGWGTEAFF. This sequence joins TRBV30 and TRBJ1-1, with D maybe TRBD1 (5 bases). Trimming removed 1 base from V and 5 bases from J, with 17 bases in between. Germline V gene sequence: CDR1 GTSNPN, CDR2 SVGIG (reference sequence). This CDR3 is 15 amino acids long.